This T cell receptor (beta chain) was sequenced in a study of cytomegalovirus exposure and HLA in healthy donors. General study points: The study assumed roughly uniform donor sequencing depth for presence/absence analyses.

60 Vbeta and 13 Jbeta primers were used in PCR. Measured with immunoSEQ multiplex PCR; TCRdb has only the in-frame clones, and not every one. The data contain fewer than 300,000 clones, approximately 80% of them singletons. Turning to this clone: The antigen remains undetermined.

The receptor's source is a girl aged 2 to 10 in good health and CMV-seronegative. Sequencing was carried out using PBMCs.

The CDR3 DNA reads as TGCAGCGTTCCTAATAACGTCGGGACAGGTGCTAACTATGGCTACACCTTC. Translating gives CSVPNNVGTGANYGYTF. V gene TRBV29-1 combines with J gene TRBJ1-2; TRBD1 agrees at 8 bases. Germline CDR1 is SQVTM and CDR2 is ANQGSEA. The CDR3 is 17 residues long. The V gene end was trimmed by 5 bases and the J gene end by 0 bases; junction bases not matched to a gene: 14.